The 18 T cell receptor beta chains below come from one sample, sequenced in a study of spatial heterogeneity in lung cancer. Time point described: sample taken at primary tumor resection. From tumor, nontumor lung or frozen PBMC, whole RNA was taken unsorted for sequencing. TCRdb itself ran the 5' RACE reads through MiXCR, one entry per CDR3 protein. The data hold about 80,000 distinct CDR3 sequences, with 15% to 25% observed a single time. Sample: PBMCs, taken at surgery. The receptors were sampled from a male donor with early-stage non-small cell lung cancer.

This clonotype was seen more than once but under ten times. The V and J genes are TRBV4-2 and TRBJ1-5, with a possible D match to TRBD1 (6 bases). The CDR3 has 15 amino acids. Germline CDR1 LGHNA, CDR2 YNFKEQ. V was pared by 0 bases and J by 5 bases, with 11 bases between. The CDR3, as DNA: TGTGCCAGCAGCCAAGAGGGGGCGGTCGATCAGCCCCAGCATTTT. It is translated as CASSQEGAVDQPQHF.

This clonotype turned up a few times. The rearrangement joins TRBV20-1 to TRBJ2-7; 7 bases agree with TRBD1. V shed 2 bases, J shed 6 bases, and the junction held 7 bases outside the gene matches. Germline V gene lookup returns CDR1 DFQATT and CDR2 SNEGSKA (reference sequence). The CDR3 contains 13 residues. CDR3 in DNA: TGCAGTGCTAGACCTAAAACAGGGGCCGAGCAGTACTTC. Its protein product is CSARPKTGAEQYF.

This clonotype was seen ten or more times. V is TRBV20-1 and J is TRBJ2-7; 12 bases fit TRBD2. Germline V gene sequence: CDR1 DFQATT, CDR2 SNEGSKA (reference sequence). V shed 5 bases and J 3 bases; nucleotides not matched to a gene: 17. This CDR3 region has 18 residues. The CDR3 sequence is CSARIGGASGREFYEQYF. CDR3 coding DNA: TGCAGTGCTCGGATCGGAGGGGCTAGCGGGAGGGAATTCTACGAGCAGTACTTC.

This clonotype was seen a few times. V and J are TRBV7-3 and TRBJ1-2, with 8 bases matching TRBD1. The CDR3 is 14 amino acids. Germline-derived CDR1 and CDR2 are SGHTA and FQGTGA. Losses at the gene ends were 2 bases for V and 4 bases for J; bases not matched to a gene: 3. CDR3 sequence (DNA): TGTGCCAGCAGCTTAGGACAGGGTCCCTATGGCTACACCTTC. Translating it yields CASSLGQGPYGYTF.

This sequence joins TRBV6-2 or TRBV6-3 and TRBJ1-1, with no clear D. The CDR3 is 12 residues long. Germline lookup yields CDR1 MNHEY and CDR2 SVGEGT. Deletions cut 6 bases from V and 4 bases from J, with 9 bases between. The CDR3 DNA reads TGTGCCAGCAGGGGGTGGGTCACTGAAGCTTTCTTT. Translating it yields CASRGWVTEAFF.

This clonotype showed up many times. The chain carries TRBV3-1 and TRBJ2-3; TRBD2 aligns across 9 bases. V trimming: 1 base; J trimming: 0 bases; junction bases outside the gene matches: 5. The CDR3 has 17 residues. Per germline, CDR1 LGHDT and CDR2 YNNKEL (reference sequence). The CDR3 DNA sequence: TGTGCCAGCAGCCAAGTTACTAGCGGGCGAAGCACAGATACGCAGTATTTT. This codes for CASSQVTSGRSTDTQYF.

This clonotype turned up a few times. V usage is TRBV5-1 and J usage is TRBJ2-1; 10 positions agree with TRBD2. J lost 13 bases, V lost 3 bases, and 7 bases had no gene match. Germline CDR1 is SGHRS and CDR2 is YFSETQ. The CDR3 contains 13 residues. CDR3 loop: CASSYGLAEAQFF. Written as DNA, the CDR3 is TGCGCCAGCAGCTACGGACTAGCGGAGGCTCAGTTCTTC. Based on the CDR3 plus reference TRBV5-1 and TRBJ2-1, the full variable domain is KAGVTQTPRYLIKTRGQQVTLSCSPISGHRSVSWYQQTPGQGLQFLFEYFSETQRNKGNFPGRFSGRQFSNSRSEMNVSTLELGDSALYLCASSYGLAEAQFFGPGTRLTVL.

This clonotype was seen repeatedly, ten times or more. This chain connects TRBV28 to TRBJ2-1, with a tentative D call TRBD1 (5 bases). Germline assignment: CDR1 MDHEN and CDR2 SYDVKM. V was trimmed by 9 bases and J by 9 bases, leaving 24 bases between them. The CDR3 covers 15 residues. The CDR3 protein is CASNLKGSTGAEQFF. CDR3 in DNA: TGTGCCAGTAACTTAAAAGGGTCTACAGGTGCTGAGCAGTTCTTC. Together with reference TRBV28 and TRBJ2-1, the CDR3 gives the full variable domain: DVKVTQSSRYLVKRTGEKVFLECVQDMDHENMFWYRQDPGLGLRLIYFSYDVKMKEKGDIPEGYSVSREKKERFSLILESASTNQTSMYLCASNLKGSTGAEQFFGPGTRLTVL.

In its sample, this clonotype was seen many times. V usage is TRBV4-3 and J usage is TRBJ2-3; D is perhaps TRBD1 or TRBD2 (5 bases each). The V gene's germline CDR1 is LGHNA and CDR2 YSLEER. The CDR3 runs 13 residues. The V and J ends lost 4 bases and 4 bases respectively, with 9 bases between them. CDR3 sequence: CASSLRGADTQYF. CDR3 DNA sequence: TGCGCCAGCAGCCTACGGGGCGCAGATACGCAGTATTTT.

This clonotype came up a few times. The genes are TRBV29-1 and TRBJ2-3, with D unresolved. Germline V gene data show CDR1 as SQVTM and CDR2 as ANQGSEA. The CDR3 consists of 13 residues. V was clipped by 4 bases and J by 2 bases, with 10 bases between them. CDR3 nucleotide sequence: TGCAGCGTTGTAGGGCTGTACACAGATACGCAGTATTTT. This gives the protein CSVVGLYTDTQYF.

The chain couples TRBV12-3 or TRBV12-4 to TRBJ2-5; TRBD1 agrees at 7 bases. V lost 5 bases, J lost 5 bases, and 8 bases stayed unmatched. This CDR3 comprises 14 residues. CDR3: CASSKETGTETQYF. In nucleotides, the CDR3 is TGTGCCAGCAGTAAAGAGACAGGGACGGAGACCCAGTACTTC.

This clonotype has just a few counts. This chain uses TRBV27 with TRBJ2-1; D remains unclear. The CDR3 runs 13 residues. Germline-derived CDR1 and CDR2 are MNHEY and SMNVEV (reference sequence). V was clipped by 2 bases and J by 9 bases, with 11 bases between them. The chain's CDR3 is CASSLGRVGEQFF. CDR3 bases: TGTGCCAGCAGTTTAGGTAGGGTGGGTGAGCAGTTCTTC.

This chain connects TRBV3-1 to TRBJ2-1; 10 bases match TRBD1. The trim removed 4 bases at V and 4 bases at J, leaving 4 bases unmatched. The CDR3 length is 15 residues. The germline gives CDR1 LGHDT, CDR2 YNNKEL (reference sequence). The CDR3 nucleotides are TGTGCCAGCAGCCGAACGGGACAGGGGTACAATGAGCAGTTCTTC. Encoded protein: CASSRTGQGYNEQFF.

This clonotype turned up a few times. The rearrangement links TRBV27 to TRBJ2-5; D remains ambiguous. V dropped 8 bases and J dropped 5 bases, with 9 bases sitting between them. CDR1 is MNHEY and CDR2 is SMNVEV in the germline V gene (reference sequence). The CDR3 extends over 11 amino acids. The DNA of the CDR3 is TGTGCCAGCGGGGAATTTGAGACCCAGTACTTC. Amino acids: CASGEFETQYF.

This clonotype was observed many times. The V and J genes are TRBV21-1 and TRBJ2-6. TRBV21-1 is designated a pseudogene. CDR3 length: 15 residues. The CDR3 DNA reads TGTGCCAGCAGCAAATCTTCCGCTGGGGCCAACGTCCTGACTTTC. Its translation: CASSKSSAGANVLTF.

V and J are TRBV5-4 and TRBJ2-5; D is unclear. This CDR3 contains 13 residues. Germline values: CDR1 SGHNT, CDR2 YYREEE (reference sequence). Trimming shortened V by 5 bases and J by 2 bases, and 10 bases separated the two germline ends. In nucleotides, the CDR3 is TGTGCCAGCAGAACCTCCCATCAAGAGACCCAGTACTTC. Protein sequence: CASRTSHQETQYF.

The rearrangement uses TRBV18 and TRBJ1-1; 7 positions match TRBD1. The V segment lost 2 bases and the J segment 1 base; nucleotides outside the gene matches: 4. The CDR3 consists of 15 residues. Germline loops: CDR1 KGHSH, CDR2 LQKENI. CDR3 DNA: TGTGCCAGCTCACCAGGACAGGTCACGAACACTGAAGCTTTCTTT. Translated: CASSPGQVTNTEAFF.

This clonotype was found a few times. V gene TRBV3-1 combines with J gene TRBJ1-2; 11 positions agree with TRBD1. Trimming cost V 4 bases and J 5 bases; bases outside gene matches: 15. The CDR3 has 18 residues. CDR1 and CDR2 from the germline V gene are LGHDT and YNNKEL (reference sequence). CDR3 in DNA: TGTGCCAGCAGCCTTCTTCCGGGACAGGGGGTCGACTGGTATGGCTACACCTTC. Its protein is CASSLLPGQGVDWYGYTF.